This T cell receptor (beta chain) was found in a study of T-cell reconstitution after alpha-beta-depleted transplantation in children. Germline V gene lookup returns CDR1 SGHRS and CDR2 YFSETQ. After removal of 0 bases from V and 0 bases from J, the junction contained 9 bases not matched to a gene. The CDR3 spans 17 residues. This clonotype was observed many times. Unique molecular identifiers were used in preparing the TCRbeta library. TCRdb fed the PCR reads into MiXCR, producing one record per CDR3 protein. The table records 780,000 or so distinct CDR3 sequences, 15% to 20% of them present only once.

The rearrangement joins TRBV5-1 to TRBJ2-7; TRBD2 matches 7 bases. Here the sequenced sample was PBMCs, mostly from graft donor cells, taken 360 days after TCRalphabeta/CD19-depleted stem cell transplant. The receptor's source is a male patient between 5 and 17 years old who had a stem cell transplant for acute lymphoblastic leukemia, so the T cells may come from the graft donor. DNA of the CDR3: TGCGCCAGCAGCTTGGCCGCAACTAGCGCCAGCTCCTACGAGCAGTACTTC. Translation gives CASSLAATSASSYEQYF.